These T cell receptor beta chains were read from a single sample in a study of blood T cell repertoires in COVID-19. Sequencing was performed with immunoSEQ multiplex PCR; in TCRdb, only in-frame clones are kept and a portion is missing. The table includes some 220,000 clones, about 86% detected once. Sequences were obtained from peripheral blood. These receptor sequences come from a woman aged 55-69 years with acute or convalescent COVID-19. CDR3s include the opening cysteine and the closing phenylalanine or tryptophan. The D gene is left open where the match is weak. Not every row has a clone size; where given, it reads once, few, many or a size class.

D: -
J: TRBJ1-1
size: -
V: TRBV29-1
CDR3: CSVVGGSRLNTEAFF
DNA: TGCAGCGTTGTGGGAGGTTCCAGACTGAACACTGAAGCTTTCTTT

D: TRBD1
J: TRBJ1-1
size: -
V: TRBV7-2
CDR3: CASSVGQGLRGNTEAFF
DNA: TGTGCCAGCAGCGTCGGACAGGGTCTTAGAGGGAACACTGAAGCTTTCTTT

D: -
J: TRBJ1-5
size: -
V: TRBV5-6
CDR3: CASSLRGGRNQPQHF
DNA: TGTGCCAGCAGCTTGAGGGGCGGTCGCAATCAGCCCCAGCATTTT

D: -
J: TRBJ1-4
size: -
V: TRBV25-1
CDR3: CASDITNEKLFF
DNA: TGTGCCAGTGACATAACTAATGAAAAACTGTTTTTT

D: -
J: TRBJ1-5
size: once
V: TRBV29-1
CDR3: CSVQTDSNQPQHF
DNA: TGCAGCGTTCAGACAGATAGCAATCAGCCCCAGCATTTT

D: -
J: TRBJ2-2
size: -
V: TRBV4-2
CDR3: CASSLAAGNLRGELFF
DNA: TGTGCCAGCAGCCTCGCGGCGGGGAACCTCAGAGGGGAGCTGTTTTTT

D: -
J: TRBJ1-4
size: -
V: TRBV5-6
CDR3: CASSFGGGKDEKLFF
DNA: TGTGCCAGCAGCTTCGGTGGAGGGAAGGATGAAAAACTGTTTTTT

D: -
J: TRBJ1-4
size: -
V: TRBV5-4
CDR3: CASSRGGTNEKLFF
DNA: TGTGCCAGCAGCCGCGGCGGCACTAATGAAAAACTGTTTTTT

D: TRBD2
J: TRBJ2-1
size: -
V: TRBV5-1
CDR3: CASSTGLAGGHYVAEQFF
DNA: TGCGCCAGCAGCACAGGACTAGCGGGGGGGCACTATGTAGCTGAGCAGTTCTTC

D: -
J: TRBJ1-1
size: -
V: TRBV2
CDR3: CASSVRYTEAFF
DNA: TGTGCCAGCAGTGTCAGGTACACTGAAGCTTTCTTT

D: -
J: TRBJ1-6
size: -
V: TRBV14
CDR3: CASSQFQRTLGSPLHF
DNA: TGTGCCAGCAGCCAATTCCAGCGGACCCTGGGGTCACCCCTCCACTTT

D: TRBD2
J: TRBJ2-1
size: -
V: TRBV4-2
CDR3: CASSQDTGGASNEQFF
DNA: TGTGCCAGCAGCCAAGATACCGGGGGGGCCTCCAATGAGCAGTTCTTC

D: -
J: TRBJ2-2
size: -
V: TRBV5-1
CDR3: CASSLVQGDTGELFF
DNA: TGCGCCAGCAGCTTGGTACAGGGAGACACCGGGGAGCTGTTTTTT

D: -
J: TRBJ2-7
size: -
V: TRBV11-1
CDR3: CASSSTPDSYEQYF
DNA: TGTGCCAGCAGTTCAACCCCAGACTCCTACGAGCAGTACTTC

D: -
J: TRBJ2-7
size: -
V: TRBV9
CDR3: CASSVAYGGDYEQYF
DNA: TGTGCCAGCAGCGTAGCCTATGGCGGGGACTACGAGCAGTACTTC

D: TRBD1
J: TRBJ2-5
size: -
V: TRBV4-1
CDR3: CASSHRQGKETQYF
DNA: TGCGCCAGCAGCCATAGACAGGGAAAAGAGACCCAGTACTTC

D: -
J: TRBJ2-7
size: once
V: TRBV15
CDR3: CATSTVPHEQYF
DNA: TGTGCCACCTCGACAGTACCTCATGAGCAGTACTTC

D: -
J: TRBJ1-2
size: once
V: TRBV9
CDR3: CASRSAYYGYTF
DNA: TGTGCCAGCAGAAGCGCGTACTATGGCTACACCTTC

D: TRBD1
J: TRBJ1-5
size: once
V: TRBV4-1
CDR3: CASSQQGVRPQHF
DNA: TGCGCCAGCAGCCAACAGGGGGTTAGGCCCCAGCATTTT

D: -
J: TRBJ1-1
size: -
V: TRBV5-1
CDR3: CASSLVPSGRVPGRGTEAFF
DNA: TGCGCCAGCAGCTTGGTTCCATCGGGCAGGGTACCGGGTAGGGGTACTGAAGCTTTCTTT

D: TRBD1
J: TRBJ2-7
size: few
V: TRBV19
CDR3: CASRESAGQGLYEQYF
DNA: TGTGCCAGTAGAGAGAGCGCCGGACAGGGTCTCTACGAGCAGTACTTC

D: TRBD2
J: TRBJ2-5
size: -
V: TRBV4-2
CDR3: CASRGGGAETQYF
DNA: TGTGCCAGCAGAGGCGGGGGGGCGGAGACCCAGTACTTC

D: -
J: TRBJ1-5
size: -
V: TRBV21-1
CDR3: CAYDRGPQHF
DNA: TGTGCCTACGACCGGGGGCCCCAGCATTTT